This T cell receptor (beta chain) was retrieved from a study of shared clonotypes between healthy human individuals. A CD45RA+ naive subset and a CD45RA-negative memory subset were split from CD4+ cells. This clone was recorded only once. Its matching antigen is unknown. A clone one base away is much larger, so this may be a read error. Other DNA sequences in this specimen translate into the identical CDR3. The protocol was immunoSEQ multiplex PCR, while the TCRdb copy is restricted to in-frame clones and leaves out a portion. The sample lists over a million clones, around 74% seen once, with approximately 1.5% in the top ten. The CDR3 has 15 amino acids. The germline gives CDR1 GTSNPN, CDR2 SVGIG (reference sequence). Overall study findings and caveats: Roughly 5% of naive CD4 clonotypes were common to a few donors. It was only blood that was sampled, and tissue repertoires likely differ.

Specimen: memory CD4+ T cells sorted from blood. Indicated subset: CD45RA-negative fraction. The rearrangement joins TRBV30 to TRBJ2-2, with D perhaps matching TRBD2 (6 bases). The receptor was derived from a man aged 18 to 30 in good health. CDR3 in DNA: TGTGCTTGGAAGGAGGGGAATACGAACACCGGGGAGCTGTTTTTT. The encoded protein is CAWKEGNTNTGELFF.